A selection of T cell receptor beta chains follows, all from one sample in a study of blood T cell repertoires in COVID-19. Data came from immunoSEQ multiplex PCR; TCRdb stores just in-frame clones and leaves some out. This sample has 150,000 to 200,000 clones, with approximately 86% found just once. Input material: peripheral blood. The receptor set was obtained from a man younger than 35 with acute or convalescent COVID-19. CDR3s include the opening cysteine and the closing phenylalanine or tryptophan. The D gene is left open where the match is weak. Size is stated for part of the rows, as once, few or many counts, or as a class when the clone is expanded.

j_call | clone_size | v_call | d_call | cdr3_length | cdr3_aa | cdr3_nt
TRBJ2-7 | once | TRBV15 | . | 14 | CATSRDRKTYEQYF | TGTGCCACCAGCAGAGACAGGAAAACCTACGAGCAGTACTTC
TRBJ1-6 | . | TRBV19 | TRBD1 | 15 | CASDQTGGLNSPLHF | TGTGCCAGTGACCAGACAGGGGGCCTTAATTCACCCCTCCACTTT
TRBJ2-7 | . | TRBV3-1/TRBV3-2 | . | 16 | CASSQEGRTGAYEQYF | TGTGCCAGCAGCCAAGAAGGGAGGACAGGAGCCTACGAGCAGTACTTC
TRBJ2-1 | . | TRBV28 | . | 15 | CASSPLYPGANEQFF | TGTGCCAGCAGTCCCTTGTACCCTGGGGCCAATGAGCAGTTCTTC
TRBJ2-1 | . | TRBV7-8 | TRBD2 | 14 | CASSTGLAPTEQFF | TGTGCCAGCAGCACCGGACTAGCCCCGACTGAGCAGTTCTTC
TRBJ1-5 | . | TRBV6-5 | . | 16 | CASSYDSPYSNQPQHF | TGTGCCAGCAGTTACGACAGTCCTTATAGCAATCAGCCCCAGCATTTT
TRBJ1-1 | . | TRBV7-9 | TRBD1 | 15 | CASSPGTGRNTEAFF | TGTGCCAGCAGCCCAGGGACAGGGAGGAACACTGAAGCTTTCTTT
TRBJ2-3 | few | TRBV27 | TRBD2 | 16 | CASSRQGLAVTDTQYF | TGTGCCAGCAGTAGACAAGGACTAGCGGTCACAGATACGCAGTATTTT
TRBJ2-1 | . | TRBV28 | TRBD2 | 16 | CASRRLTSGPYNEQFF | TGTGCCAGCAGACGCCTCACTAGCGGGCCCTACAATGAGCAGTTCTTC
TRBJ2-1 | once | TRBV30 | . | 11 | CAWSAGNEQFF | TGTGCCTGGAGTGCAGGGAATGAGCAGTTCTTC
TRBJ1-6 | . | TRBV15 | . | 15 | CATLMRAGVNSPLHF | TGTGCCACCCTCATGAGGGCCGGGGTCAACTCACCCCTCCACTTT
TRBJ2-1 | once | TRBV30 | . | 14 | CAWSATTGFNEQFF | TGTGCCTGGAGTGCCACAACAGGGTTCAATGAGCAGTTCTTC
TRBJ1-2 | once | TRBV30 | TRBD1 | 17 | CAWSLSAGTGRMHGYTF | TGTGCCTGGAGCTTATCGGCCGGGACAGGGAGGATGCATGGCTACACCTTC
TRBJ2-5 | . | TRBV12-2 | . | 17 | CASRSNPTSERQETQYF | TGTGCAAGTCGCTCCAACCCGACTAGCGAACGACAAGAGACCCAGTACTTC
TRBJ2-2 | few | TRBV5-6 | . | 16 | CASSWAGQRSTGELFF | TGTGCCAGCAGCTGGGCGGGACAGCGGAGCACCGGGGAGCTGTTTTTT
TRBJ1-6 | once | TRBV30 | TRBD1 | 16 | CAWSVPSDRGVTPLHF | TGTGCCTGGAGTGTACCTTCTGACAGGGGGGTAACACCCCTCCACTTT
TRBJ1-4 | . | TRBV30 | TRBD1 | 15 | CAWRGGAVANEKLFF | TGTGCCTGGAGAGGGGGCGCGGTGGCTAATGAAAAACTGTTTTTT
TRBJ1-1 | . | TRBV5-1 | . | 14 | CASSLAAANGEAFF | TGCGCCAGCAGCTTGGCCGCAGCGAACGGTGAAGCTTTCTTT
TRBJ1-1 | . | TRBV6-5 | . | 11 | CASSSPSEAFF | TGTGCCAGCAGTTCGCCGAGTGAAGCTTTCTTT
TRBJ2-7 | . | TRBV10-3 | TRBD1 | 15 | CAISERQGRSYEQYF | TGTGCCATCAGTGAAAGACAGGGGCGTTCCTACGAGCAGTACTTC
TRBJ2-3 | . | TRBV29-1 | . | 12 | CSVELTGDTQYF | TGCAGCGTTGAACTGACGGGAGATACGCAGTATTTT
TRBJ2-1 | . | TRBV7-6 | TRBD2 | 15 | CASSVSGGTYNEQFF | TGTGCCAGCAGCGTTAGCGGGGGGACTTACAATGAGCAGTTCTTC
TRBJ1-2 | . | TRBV7-3 | . | 15 | CASSPEGVTTYGYTF | TGTGCCAGCAGCCCCGAGGGGGTCACCACCTATGGCTACACCTTC
TRBJ1-2 | . | TRBV5-1 | TRBD1 | 15 | CASSFTTGEQRGYTF | TGCGCCAGCAGCTTTACGACAGGGGAGCAGCGTGGCTACACCTTC
TRBJ2-1 | . | TRBV7-9 | TRBD2 | 14 | CASSLASGGNEQFF | TGTGCCAGCAGCTTAGCTAGCGGGGGCAATGAGCAGTTCTTC
TRBJ1-3 | . | TRBV5-1 | . | 16 | CASSLGSGDSGNTIYF | TGCGCCAGCAGCTTGGGATCAGGGGACTCTGGAAACACCATATATTTT
TRBJ1-2 | . | TRBV12-3/TRBV12-4 | . | 11 | CASSTGYGYTF | TGTGCCAGCAGTACGGGCTATGGCTACACCTTC
TRBJ1-1 | . | TRBV27 | . | 16 | CASSPLLGALNTEAFF | TGTGCCAGCAGTCCCCTTCTGGGGGCTTTGAACACTGAAGCTTTCTTT
TRBJ2-7 | few | TRBV4-1 | . | 14 | CASSLTEGGGEQYF | TGCGCCAGCAGCCTCACGGAGGGTGGTGGCGAGCAGTACTTC
TRBJ1-4 | . | TRBV14 | TRBD1 | 14 | CASSQTTGVVKLFF | TGTGCCAGCAGCCAGACGACAGGGGTTGTAAAACTGTTTTTT
TRBJ2-1 | . | TRBV12-5 | TRBD1 | 16 | CASGINPGGTINEQFF | TGTGCTAGTGGAATCAATCCAGGGGGTACCATCAATGAGCAGTTCTTC
TRBJ1-2 | . | TRBV7-9 | . | 16 | CASSLEVSRDRNGYTF | TGTGCCAGCAGCTTAGAAGTCTCCAGGGATCGGAATGGCTACACCTTC
TRBJ1-4 | . | TRBV19 | TRBD1 | 14 | CASSINRGREKLFF | TGTGCCAGTAGTATAAACAGGGGGCGTGAAAAACTGTTTTTT
TRBJ2-1 | . | TRBV7-8 | . | 15 | CASSLIRVSYNEQFF | TGTGCCAGCAGCTTAATCCGGGTCTCCTACAATGAGCAGTTCTTC
TRBJ1-2 | . | TRBV19 | TRBD1 | 19 | CASSIRRTGGRSANYGYTF | TGTGCCAGTAGTATCCGACGGACAGGGGGACGGTCGGCTAACTATGGCTACACCTTC
TRBJ2-3 | . | TRBV29-1 | . | 14 | CSVGDKRSTDTQYF | TGCAGCGTTGGGGACAAACGAAGCACAGATACGCAGTATTTT
TRBJ1-5 | . | TRBV19 | . | 15 | CASSMPLAGNQPQHF | TGTGCCAGTAGTATGCCCCTGGCAGGCAATCAGCCCCAGCATTTT
TRBJ1-5 | . | TRBV7-9 | . | 13 | CASSLVSNQPQHF | TGTGCCAGCAGCTTAGTCAGTAATCAGCCCCAGCATTTT
TRBJ1-6 | . | TRBV5-5 | . | 16 | CASSFQHSSYNSPLHF | TGTGCCAGCAGCTTTCAGCACAGCTCCTATAATTCACCCCTCCACTTT
TRBJ2-1 | . | TRBV27 | . | 15 | CASSFAGSSYNEQFF | TGTGCCAGCAGTTTCGCGGGGAGCTCCTACAATGAGCAGTTCTTC
TRBJ2-3 | . | TRBV5-1 | TRBD1 | 19 | CASSLRDRGSRGSTDTQYF | TGCGCCAGCAGCTTAAGGGACAGGGGAAGTCGGGGTAGCACAGATACGCAGTATTTT
TRBJ2-3 | . | TRBV27 | . | 15 | CASKRGGMSTDTQYF | TGTGCCAGCAAGCGTGGCGGGATGAGCACAGATACGCAGTATTTT
TRBJ2-1 | . | TRBV2 | . | 13 | CASSEATRGRLFF | TGTGCCAGCAGTGAAGCGACCCGGGGGAGATTGTTCTTC
TRBJ2-3 | few | TRBV7-3 | TRBD2 | 17 | CASSPLTSGGTTDTQYF | TGTGCCAGCAGCCCATTAACTAGCGGGGGAACCACAGATACGCAGTATTTT
TRBJ2-2 | . | TRBV6-6 | . | 16 | CASSYSSGGAAGELFF | TGTGCCAGCAGTTACTCGAGTGGAGGGGCGGCCGGGGAGCTGTTTTTT
TRBJ1-5 | . | TRBV19 | TRBD1 | 14 | CASSRDREGQPQHF | TGTGCCAGTAGTAGAGACAGGGAGGGTCAGCCCCAGCATTTT
TRBJ2-3 | . | TRBV10-1 | . | 13 | CASSRAGTDTQYF | TGCGCCAGCAGTCGCGCAGGAACAGATACGCAGTATTTT
TRBJ1-2 | . | TRBV28 | TRBD1 | 16 | CASTTEGARENYGYTF | TGTGCCAGCACTACTGAGGGGGCTAGAGAAAACTATGGCTACACCTTC
TRBJ2-3 | . | TRBV27 | . | 14 | CASSLGPGADTQYF | TGTGCCAGCAGTTTAGGGCCCGGGGCAGATACGCAGTATTTT
TRBJ2-3 | . | TRBV27 | TRBD2 | 16 | CASSPGTSGGSNTQYF | TGTGCCAGCAGTCCTGGGACTAGCGGGGGGTCGAATACGCAGTATTTT
TRBJ2-5 | . | TRBV7-2 | . | 15 | CASSFRPGSQETQYF | TGTGCCAGCAGCTTCAGACCGGGGTCACAAGAGACCCAGTACTTC
TRBJ1-1 | . | TRBV14 | . | 13 | CASSQARHTEAFF | TGTGCCAGCAGCCAAGCGCGCCACACTGAAGCTTTCTTT
TRBJ1-1 | . | TRBV12-5 | . | 15 | CASGLIRLSNTEAFF | TGTGCTAGTGGACTAATCAGACTCTCCAACACTGAAGCTTTCTTT
TRBJ1-6 | . | TRBV19 | . | 15 | CASSDRTENNSPLHF | TGTGCCAGTAGCGACAGGACTGAGAATAATTCACCCCTCCACTTT